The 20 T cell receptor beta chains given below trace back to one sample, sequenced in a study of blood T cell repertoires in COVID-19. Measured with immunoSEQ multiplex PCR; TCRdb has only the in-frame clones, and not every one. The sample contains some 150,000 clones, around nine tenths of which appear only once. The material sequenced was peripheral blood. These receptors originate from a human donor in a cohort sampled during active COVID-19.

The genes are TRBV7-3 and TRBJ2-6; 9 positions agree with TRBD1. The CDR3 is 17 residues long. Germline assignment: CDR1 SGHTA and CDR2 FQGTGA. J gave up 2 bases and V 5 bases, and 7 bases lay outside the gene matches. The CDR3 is CASSIHRGRAGANVLTF. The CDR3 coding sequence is TGTGCCAGCAGCATCCACAGGGGGCGGGCTGGGGCCAACGTCCTGACTTTC.

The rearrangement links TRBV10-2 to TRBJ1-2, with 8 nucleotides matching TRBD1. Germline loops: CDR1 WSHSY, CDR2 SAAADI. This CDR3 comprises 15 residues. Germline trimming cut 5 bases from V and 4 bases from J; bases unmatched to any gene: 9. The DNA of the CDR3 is TGCGCCAGCAGTCCTGGGCAGGGGGCGGGCTATGGCTACACCTTC. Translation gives CASSPGQGAGYGYTF.

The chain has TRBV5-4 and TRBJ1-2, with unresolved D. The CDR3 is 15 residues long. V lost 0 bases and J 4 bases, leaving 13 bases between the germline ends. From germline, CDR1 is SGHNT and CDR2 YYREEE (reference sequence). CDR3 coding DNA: TGTGCCAGCAGCTTGGAGCCGGGAGACATCTATGGCTACACCTTC. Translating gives CASSLEPGDIYGYTF.

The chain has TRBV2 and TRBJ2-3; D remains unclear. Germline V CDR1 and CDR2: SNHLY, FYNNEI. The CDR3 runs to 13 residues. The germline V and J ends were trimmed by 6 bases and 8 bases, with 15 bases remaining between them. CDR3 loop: CASSELWQATQYF. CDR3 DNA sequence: TGTGCCAGCAGCGAATTATGGCAGGCTACGCAGTATTTT.

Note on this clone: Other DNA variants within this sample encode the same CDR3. The CDR3 reads CASSVAGQETQYF. The CDR3 bases are TGTGCCAGCAGCGTAGCGGGGCAAGAGACCCAGTACTTC. V gene TRBV9 combines with J gene TRBJ2-5; perhaps TRBD2 as D (5 bases). V lost 0 bases and J 2 bases, leaving 5 bases between the germline ends. Germline lookup yields CDR1 SGDLS and CDR2 YYNGEE. The CDR3 sequence is 13 residues long. Full variable domain (missing parts from reference TRBV9 and TRBJ2-5): DSGVTQTPKHLITATGQRVTLRCSPRSGDLSVYWYQQSLDQGLQFLIQYYNGEERAKGNILERFSAQQFPDLHSELNLSSLELGDSALYFCASSVAGQETQYFGPGTRLLVL.

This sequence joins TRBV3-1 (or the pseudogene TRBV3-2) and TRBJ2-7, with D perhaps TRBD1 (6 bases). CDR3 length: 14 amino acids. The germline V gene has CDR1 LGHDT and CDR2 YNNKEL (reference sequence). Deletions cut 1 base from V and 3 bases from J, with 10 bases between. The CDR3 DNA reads TGTGCCAGCAGCCAAGTAAACAGGGACTACGAGCAGTACTTC. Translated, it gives CASSQVNRDYEQYF.

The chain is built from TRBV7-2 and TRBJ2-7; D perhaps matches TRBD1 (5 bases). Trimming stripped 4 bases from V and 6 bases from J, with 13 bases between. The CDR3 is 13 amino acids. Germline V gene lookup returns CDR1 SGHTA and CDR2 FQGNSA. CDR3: CASSSGAVREQYF. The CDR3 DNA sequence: TGTGCCAGCAGCTCTGGGGCGGTCCGCGAGCAGTACTTC.

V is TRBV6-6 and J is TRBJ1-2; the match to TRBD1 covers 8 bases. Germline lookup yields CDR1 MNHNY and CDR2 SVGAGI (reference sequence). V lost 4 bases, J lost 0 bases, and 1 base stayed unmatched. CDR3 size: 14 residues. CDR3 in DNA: TGTGCCAGCAGTTGGGACAGGTCTAACTATGGCTACACCTTC. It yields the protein CASSWDRSNYGYTF.

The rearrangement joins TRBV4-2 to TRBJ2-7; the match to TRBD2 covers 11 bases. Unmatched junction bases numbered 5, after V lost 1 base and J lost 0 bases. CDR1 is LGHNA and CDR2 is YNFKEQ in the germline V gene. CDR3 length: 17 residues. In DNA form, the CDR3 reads TGTGCCAGCAGCCAAGTTAGCGGGGGGGAACTCTCCTACGAGCAGTACTTC. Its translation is CASSQVSGGELSYEQYF.

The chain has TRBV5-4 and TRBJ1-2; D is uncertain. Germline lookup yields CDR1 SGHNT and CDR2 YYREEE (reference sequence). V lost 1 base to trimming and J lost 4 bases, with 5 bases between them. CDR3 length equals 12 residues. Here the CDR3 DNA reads TGTGCCAGCAGCTTGCCCAGCTATGGCTACACCTTC. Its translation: CASSLPSYGYTF.

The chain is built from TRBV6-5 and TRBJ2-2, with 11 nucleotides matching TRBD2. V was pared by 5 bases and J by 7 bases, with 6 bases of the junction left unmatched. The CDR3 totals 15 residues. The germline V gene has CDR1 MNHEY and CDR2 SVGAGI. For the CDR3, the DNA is TGTGCCAGCAGTACCTACGGGACTAGCGGCGGGGAGCTGTTTTTT. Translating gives CASSTYGTSGGELFF.

CDR3 nucleotide sequence: TGTGCCAGCAGTGACGACAGGACCGGTACCTATAATTCACCCCTCCACTTT. As protein: CASSDDRTGTYNSPLHF. The chain employs TRBV6-1 and TRBJ1-6; possibly TRBD1 for D (6 bases). The CDR3 length is 17 residues. V lost 3 bases, J lost 2 bases, and 14 bases lay in between. Germline V lookup: CDR1 MNHNS, CDR2 SASEGT.

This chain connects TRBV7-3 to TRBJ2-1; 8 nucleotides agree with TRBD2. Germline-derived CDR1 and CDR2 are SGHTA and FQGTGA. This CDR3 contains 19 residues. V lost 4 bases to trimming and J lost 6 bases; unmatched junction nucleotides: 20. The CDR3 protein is CASSYSPGLEGRWGNEQFF. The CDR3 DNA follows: TGTGCCAGCAGCTACTCCCCGGGACTAGAGGGTCGGTGGGGCAATGAGCAGTTCTTC.

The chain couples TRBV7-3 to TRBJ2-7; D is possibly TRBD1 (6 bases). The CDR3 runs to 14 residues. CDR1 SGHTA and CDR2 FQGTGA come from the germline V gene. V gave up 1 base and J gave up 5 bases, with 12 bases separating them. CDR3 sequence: CASSLNVGAHEQYF. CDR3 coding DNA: TGTGCCAGCAGCTTAAATGTGGGGGCCCACGAGCAGTACTTC.

The CDR3 is CASSQDEASGGQETQYF. The CDR3 DNA reads TGCGCCAGCAGCCAAGATGAGGCTAGCGGGGGACAAGAGACCCAGTACTTC. The genes are TRBV4-3 and TRBJ2-5, with 10 bases identical to TRBD2. CDR1 is LGHNA and CDR2 is YSLEER in the germline V gene. This CDR3 is built from 17 residues. The junction had 6 bases not matched to a gene; V was cut back by 0 bases and J by 2 bases.

CDR3 sequence reads: CASSFGGLLGNTIYF. The CDR3 region has the DNA TGTGCCAGCAGCTTCGGGGGGCTCCTTGGAAACACCATATATTTT. This chain links TRBV5-6 with TRBJ1-3, with a weak D call TRBD1 (6 bases). Germline loops: CDR1 SGHDT, CDR2 YYEEEE. V was trimmed by 2 bases and J by 3 bases, leaving 12 bases between them. The CDR3 spans 15 residues.

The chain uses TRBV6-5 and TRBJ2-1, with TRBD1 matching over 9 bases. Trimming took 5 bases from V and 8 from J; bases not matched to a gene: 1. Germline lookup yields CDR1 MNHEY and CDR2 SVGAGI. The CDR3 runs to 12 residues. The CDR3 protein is CASSTGGHEQFF. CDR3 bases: TGTGCCAGCAGTACAGGGGGCCATGAGCAGTTCTTC.

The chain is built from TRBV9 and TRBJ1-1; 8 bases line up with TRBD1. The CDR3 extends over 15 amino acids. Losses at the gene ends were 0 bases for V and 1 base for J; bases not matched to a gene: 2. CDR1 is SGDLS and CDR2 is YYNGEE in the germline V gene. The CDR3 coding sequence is TGTGCCAGCAGCGTAGCAGGGGGCCGGAACACTGAAGCTTTCTTT. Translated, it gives CASSVAGGRNTEAFF.

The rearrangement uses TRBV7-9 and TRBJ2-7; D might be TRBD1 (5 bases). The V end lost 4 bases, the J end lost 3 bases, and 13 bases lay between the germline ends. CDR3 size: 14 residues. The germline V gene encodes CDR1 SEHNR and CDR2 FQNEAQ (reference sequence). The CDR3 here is CASSSYQGFYEQYF. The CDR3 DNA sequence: TGTGCCAGCAGCTCATATCAGGGTTTCTACGAGCAGTACTTC. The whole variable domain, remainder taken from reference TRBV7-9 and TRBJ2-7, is DTGVSQNPRHKITKRGQNVTFRCDPISEHNRLYWYRQTLGQGPEFLTYFQNEAQLEKSRLLSDRFSAERPKGSFSTLEIQRTEQGDSAMYLCASSSYQGFYEQYFGPGTRLTVT.

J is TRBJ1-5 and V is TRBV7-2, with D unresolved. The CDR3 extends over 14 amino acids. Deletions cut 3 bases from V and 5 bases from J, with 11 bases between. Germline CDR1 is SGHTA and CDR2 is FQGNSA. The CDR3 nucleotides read TGTGCCAGCAGCTTGCAACAGTCTTATCAGCCCCAGCATTTT. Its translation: CASSLQQSYQPQHF.